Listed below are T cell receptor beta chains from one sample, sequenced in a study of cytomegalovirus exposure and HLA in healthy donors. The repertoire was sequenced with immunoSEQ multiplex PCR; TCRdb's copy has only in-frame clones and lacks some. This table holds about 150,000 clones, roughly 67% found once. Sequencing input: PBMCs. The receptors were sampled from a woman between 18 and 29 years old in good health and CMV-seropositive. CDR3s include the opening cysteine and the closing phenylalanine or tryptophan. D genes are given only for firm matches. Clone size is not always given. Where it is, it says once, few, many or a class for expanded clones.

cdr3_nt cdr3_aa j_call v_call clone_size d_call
TGTGCCAGCAGGGGACTAGCGGGGGGGATCGACGAGCAGTACTTC CASRGLAGGIDEQYF TRBJ2-7 TRBV6-5 . TRBD2
TGTGCCAGCAGCTTGGGGACAGGGGGCTCCTACGAGCAGTACTTC CASSLGTGGSYEQYF TRBJ2-7 TRBV5-4 . TRBD1
TGCGCCAGCAGCTGGGGACAGAACACTGAAGCTTTCTTT CASSWGQNTEAFF TRBJ1-1 TRBV5-1 many .
TGTGCCAGTAGTGTAGACAGGGTAAACGAGCAGTACTTC CASSVDRVNEQYF TRBJ2-7 TRBV19 once TRBD1
TGTGCCAGCAGCTTAGCTCCGCAGGGTAGGGTCAGCGAAAAACTGTTTTTT CASSLAPQGRVSEKLFF TRBJ1-4 TRBV7-2 few .
TGTGCCAGCAGTCGACACGGTCGCGAGAACATTCAGTACTTC CASSRHGRENIQYF TRBJ2-4 TRBV11-2 few .
TGTGCCAGCAGTTTTAGACAGCCCTACGAGCAGTACTTC CASSFRQPYEQYF TRBJ2-7 TRBV28 . .
TGTGCCAGTAGTGGGCGGGGGACGAACACCGGGGAGCTGTTTTTT CASSGRGTNTGELFF TRBJ2-2 TRBV19 . TRBD2
TGTGCCAGCTCAACGACAGTCGATACCACCATATATTTT CASSTTVDTTIYF TRBJ1-3 TRBV18 . .
TGTGCCAGCAGTCAAGGGGGGCTAAACATTCAGTACTTC CASSQGGLNIQYF TRBJ2-4 TRBV2 . .
TGTGCCAGCTCACCACTAGGCTACTCGGGCAATGAGCAGTTCTTC CASSPLGYSGNEQFF TRBJ2-1 TRBV18 . .
TGTGCCAGCAGCCAAGAAAGGGACAGGGGGCGTTGGGAGACCCAGTACTTC CASSQERDRGRWETQYF TRBJ2-5 TRBV14 once TRBD1
TGTGCCAGCAGAGAACCTCCGGGACAGGGAAACACCATATATTTT CASREPPGQGNTIYF TRBJ1-3 TRBV6-1 once TRBD1
TGTGCCAGCAGCCCTACCGGACAGGGGCTCGGGGAAAAACTGTTTTTT CASSPTGQGLGEKLFF TRBJ1-4 TRBV11-2 . TRBD1
TGTGCCAGCAGTTACCATTTCAGGTTGACAACTTCACCCCTCCACTTT CASSYHFRLTTSPLHF TRBJ1-6 TRBV6-5 . .
TGTGCCAGCAGCACCCGAGGACTAGCGGGGGGGTCAGATACGCAGTATTTT CASSTRGLAGGSDTQYF TRBJ2-3 TRBV9 . TRBD2
TGTGCCAGCAGCTTTTCGGGGAGGGAGGCCGGGGAGCTGTTTTTT CASSFSGREAGELFF TRBJ2-2 TRBV11-1 . TRBD2
TGTGCCAGCTCACCACCGACAGGGAGTCAGCCCCAGCATTTT CASSPPTGSQPQHF TRBJ1-5 TRBV18 . TRBD1
TGTGCCAGCTCACCACCGACCGGGACTAGCGGATACAATGAGCAGTTCTTC CASSPPTGTSGYNEQFF TRBJ2-1 TRBV18 . TRBD2
TGTGCCAGCAGTACCGGGACAGTCAATAATTCACCCCTCCACTTT CASSTGTVNNSPLHF TRBJ1-6 TRBV2 . TRBD1
TGTGCCTGGAGTGTAGGGAGAGGGGGCGGCTACACCTTC CAWSVGRGGGYTF TRBJ1-2 TRBV30 . TRBD1
TGTGCCAGCAGCTTTGCAGGGGACACTGAAGCTTTCTTT CASSFAGDTEAFF TRBJ1-1 TRBV7-3 . .
TGTGCCAGCAGCTCTTCTAGCGGCTCCTACGAGCAGTACTTC CASSSSSGSYEQYF TRBJ2-7 TRBV11-2 . TRBD2
TGTGCCACCAGCAGGTCGACAGGGTATTTTAACTACACCTTC CATSRSTGYFNYTF TRBJ1-2 TRBV15 once TRBD1
TGCGCCAGCAGCCAAGAAGGGGGGGTCTACACAGATACGCAGTATTTT CASSQEGGVYTDTQYF TRBJ2-3 TRBV4-3 . .
TGTGCCAGTAGTATCCGACTAGCGGGGGGCTCCTACGAGCAGTACTTC CASSIRLAGGSYEQYF TRBJ2-7 TRBV19 . TRBD2
TGTGCCACCAGCAGAGAAGGGCTAGCGGGTGAGACCCAGTACTTC CATSREGLAGETQYF TRBJ2-5 TRBV15 . TRBD2
TGCAGCACTCGGGACAGGGCTTCCGGGGAGCTGTTTTTT CSTRDRASGELFF TRBJ2-2 TRBV29-1 . TRBD1
TGTGCCAGCAGCCCCGGGGACAGTAGCAATCAGCCCCAGCATTTT CASSPGDSSNQPQHF TRBJ1-5 TRBV7-9 . TRBD1
TGTGCCAGCAGTGAAGCTCCCAGGGGGAACACTGAAGCTTTCTTT CASSEAPRGNTEAFF TRBJ1-1 TRBV2 once .
TGTGCCAGCAGTAGGCAGCCAGGGGGCTATGAAGCTTTCTTT CASSRQPGGYEAFF TRBJ1-1 TRBV6-6 once TRBD1
TGTGCCAGCAGCTTGACAGGAGTATACGAGCAGTACTTC CASSLTGVYEQYF TRBJ2-7 TRBV5-8 once .
TGCGCCAGCAGCTTGGAAGGGACAGGGGGCACTGGAAACACCATATATTTT CASSLEGTGGTGNTIYF TRBJ1-3 TRBV5-1 . TRBD1
TGCGCCAGCAGCCAAGACAGGGGGAATGGAAACACCATATATTTT CASSQDRGNGNTIYF TRBJ1-3 TRBV4-3 few TRBD1
TGTGCCAGCAGCTTAGGTGCACTAGCGGGGAGCGAGCAGTACTTC CASSLGALAGSEQYF TRBJ2-7 TRBV7-6 . TRBD2
TGTGCCAGCAGCTTAATAGCGGGGAGCCCAAATGAGCAGTTCTTC CASSLIAGSPNEQFF TRBJ2-1 TRBV7-3 . TRBD2
TGTGCCAGCAGCTTTTCACAGGGCGATCAGCCCCAGCATTTT CASSFSQGDQPQHF TRBJ1-5 TRBV5-6 . .
TGTGCCAGCAGTGACACTAGCGGATACTTACCCTCCTACAATGAGCAGTTCTTC CASSDTSGYLPSYNEQFF TRBJ2-1 TRBV6-4 . TRBD2
TGTGCCAGTAGTAGGGGACAGGGGATTAGCAATCAGCCCCAGCATTTT CASSRGQGISNQPQHF TRBJ1-5 TRBV19 . TRBD1
TGTGCCTACAGTTGGACAAGCTCCTACAATGAGCAGTTCTTC CAYSWTSSYNEQFF TRBJ2-1 TRBV30 . .
TGTGCCAGCAGTTTATCGGTGGTTGAGACTCCTGAAGCTTTCTTT CASSLSVVETPEAFF TRBJ1-1 TRBV27 . .
TGTGCCAGCAGTGAATCGGCTAGCGGGGACACAGATACGCAGTATTTT CASSESASGDTDTQYF TRBJ2-3 TRBV25-1 . TRBD2
TGTGCCAGCAGCCTAGAGGACAGTCGACTAGCTAGTTCAGATACGCAGTATTTT CASSLEDSRLASSDTQYF TRBJ2-3 TRBV7-2 once .
TGTGCCAGCAGCGGACAGACTTCAGATACGCAGTATTTT CASSGQTSDTQYF TRBJ2-3 TRBV11-1 . .
TGTGCCAGCAGTCCCTCCGGGTACGAGCAGTACTTC CASSPSGYEQYF TRBJ2-7 TRBV27 . .
TGTGCCAGCAGTGGACAGGGGGTCCAGCCCCAGCATTTT CASSGQGVQPQHF TRBJ1-5 TRBV6-6 . TRBD1
TGTGCCAGCAGCTTATTTCAGGGACAGGCCTACAATGAGCAGTTCTTC CASSLFQGQAYNEQFF TRBJ2-1 TRBV7-2 . TRBD1
TGTGCCAGCAGTGTTTTAAATCCGGATGGCTACACCTTC CASSVLNPDGYTF TRBJ1-2 TRBV2 . .
TGTGCCAGCAGCGTCGACAGGGTCCCAGATACGCAGTATTTT CASSVDRVPDTQYF TRBJ2-3 TRBV9 once TRBD1
TGTGCCAGCAGTAGCGGGGGGTTTGTCAATGAGCAGTTCTTC CASSSGGFVNEQFF TRBJ2-1 TRBV2 . TRBD2
TGCGCCAGCAGCCAAGGGACAGGCCAGGGTGCAACTAATGAAAAACTGTTTTTT CASSQGTGQGATNEKLFF TRBJ1-4 TRBV4-3 . TRBD1
TGTGCCAGCTCACTATCGGGACATACCAACACTGAAGCTTTCTTT CASSLSGHTNTEAFF TRBJ1-1 TRBV18 . .
TGTGCCAGCAGCTTAGCGGGACAGGGCCCCGGGGCCCAGTACTTC CASSLAGQGPGAQYF TRBJ2-5 TRBV7-6 . TRBD1
TGTGCCAGCAGTCCGATGCCGGGGGGAACCTACGAGCAGTACTTC CASSPMPGGTYEQYF TRBJ2-7 TRBV5-4 . TRBD2
TGCGCCAGCAGCCAAGATTCGGCAGGTAATGATGGCTACACCTTC CASSQDSAGNDGYTF TRBJ1-2 TRBV4-3 . .
TGTGCCAGCAGTTACTCGATTACAGGGGTGTCCTATGGCTACACCTTC CASSYSITGVSYGYTF TRBJ1-2 TRBV6-5 few TRBD1
TGTGCCAGCAGCCCCGGGACAGGGGGCGGTCAGCCCCAGCATTTT CASSPGTGGGQPQHF TRBJ1-5 TRBV7-6 . TRBD1
TGTGCCAGCAGCCTCTGGAGCACTGAAGCTTTCTTT CASSLWSTEAFF TRBJ1-1 TRBV11-2 . .
TGTGCCAGTAGTTCCACAGGCGCAACTAATGAAAAACTGTTTTTT CASSSTGATNEKLFF TRBJ1-4 TRBV19 . .